This T cell receptor (beta chain) was found in a study of T cells expressing NK-cell markers. Study details: Within the sequenced cohort of eight donors, seven exhibited HCMV seropositivity and one was seronegative.

TCRdb reanalyzed the 5' RACE reads and collapses them to one entry per CDR3 protein, without DNA. Its clone listing holds 300,000 to 450,000 distinct CDR3 sequences. The germline V gene has CDR1 SGHAT and CDR2 FQNNGV. This CDR3 region has 16 residues. The study, taken as a whole, reports: Roughly 6 of the donors carried dominant NKG2C+ clonotypes that took up about 1.0-7.5% of their CD8+ T cells.

Concerning this clonotype itself: Its matching antigen is unknown.

The receptor was derived from a man aged 18-75 years in good health. V is TRBV11-2 and J is TRBJ2-3; TCRdb's assignment of TRBD1 cannot be checked, as there is no DNA. The material sequenced was blood T cells: a sorted CD56 or NKG2C T cell subset, CD4+ or CD8+ T cells, or bulk PBMC T cells (not recorded which). The CDR3 loop reads CASSLRGGQGADTQYF.